The 12 T cell receptor beta chains reported below all come from one sample, sequenced in a study of PD-L1 blockade in urothelial cancer. Time point indicated: peripheral blood 6 weeks after treatment start. Clones were sequenced by immunoSEQ multiplex PCR, and TCRdb holds only the in-frame ones, with some missing. The sample lists roughly 50,000 clones; around 80% were seen once. Sequenced here: PBMCs, sampled around atezolizumab (anti-PD-L1) treatment. Receptors originate from a man aged 65 to 79 with urothelial cancer.

The genes are TRBV19 and TRBJ2-1, with 12 bases identical to TRBD2. V trimming: 3 bases; J trimming: 8 bases; junction bases outside the gene matches: 5. The CDR3 consists of 15 residues. The germline V gene has CDR1 LNHDA and CDR2 SQIVND (reference sequence). The CDR3 coding sequence is TGTGCCAGTAGTATTCTACTAGCGGGGGGCGATGAGCAGTTCTTC. This codes for CASSILLAGGDEQFF. Drawing the rest from reference TRBV19 and TRBJ2-1, the complete variable domain is DGGITQSPKYLFRKEGQNVTLSCEQNLNHDAMYWYRQDPGQGLRLIYYSQIVNDFQKGDIAEGYSVSREKKESFPLTVTSAQKNPTAFYLCASSILLAGGDEQFFGPGTRLTVL.

The V and J genes are TRBV12-1 and TRBJ2-7; the D call of TRBD1 is as the table states it, not checked on the DNA. TRBV12-1 is noted as a pseudogene. The CDR3 length is 15 residues. This chain's CDR3 is CASPTYRGPFYEQYF. CDR3 bases: TGTGCCAGCCCGACCTACAGGGGGCCTTTCTACGAGCAGTACTTC.

This clone was seen only once. The chain uses TRBV27 and TRBJ1-1, with D tentatively TRBD1 (5 bases). Germline assignment: CDR1 MNHEY and CDR2 SMNVEV (reference sequence). There are 15 residues in the CDR3. Between the trimmed V and J ends, which lost 6 bases and 0 bases, there was a span of 14 bases. The CDR3: CASRPLGHLNTEAFF. The CDR3 DNA reads as TGTGCCAGCAGACCGCTGGGGCATTTGAACACTGAAGCTTTCTTT.

With respect to this clone: The same CDR3 also results from other DNA sequences found in this sample. CDR3: CAIRGDRGTDTQYF. The CDR3, as DNA: TGTGCCATCAGGGGGGACAGGGGTACAGATACGCAGTATTTT. The gene calls are TRBV10-3 and TRBJ2-3; 10 nucleotides align to TRBD1. CDR3 length: 14 residues. Germline V gene sequence: CDR1 ENHRY, CDR2 SYGVKD. Unmatched junction bases numbered 3, after V lost 6 bases and J lost 3 bases.

The chain combines TRBV19 with TRBJ2-2, with 8 bases matching TRBD2. Germline trimming cut 5 bases from V and 4 bases from J; bases unmatched to any gene: 18. Germline V gives CDR1 LNHDA, CDR2 SQIVND (reference sequence). The CDR3 extends over 19 amino acids. This CDR3 is CASSQGTGSGSRGTGELFF. DNA for the CDR3: TGTGCCAGTAGTCAGGGGACTGGAAGCGGGAGTAGGGGCACCGGGGAGCTGTTTTTT.

This clone was seen a handful of times. V and J are TRBV4-2 and TRBJ1-2; 8 bases are shared with TRBD1. The CDR3 consists of 15 residues. V trimming: 2 bases; J trimming: 6 bases; junction bases outside the gene matches: 8. Looked up from germline, CDR1 is LGHNA and CDR2 is YNFKEQ. The CDR3 DNA reads TGTGCCAGCAGCCAACCACGGACAGGGAAGGATGGCTACACCTTC. The encoded protein is CASSQPRTGKDGYTF.

On this clone: The junction differs from germline at one of its ends, possibly a read error. The chain has TRBV7-7 and TRBJ2-1; D ambiguous. The CDR3 spans 13 residues. Germline loops: CDR1 SSHAT, CDR2 FNYEAQ (reference sequence). The CDR3 region has the DNA TGTGCTAGCAGCTTAGCCCACCTAGGAAAGCAGTTCTTC. The encoded protein is CASSLAHLGKQFF.

The V gene is TRBV5-3, the J gene TRBJ1-2; no clear D. Being an ORF, TRBV5-3 has a function that is uncertain. The V end lost 0 bases, the J end lost 3 bases, and 9 bases lay between the germline ends. CDR3 length: 14 residues. The CDR3 DNA is TGTGCCAGAAGCTTGGCGACACAGTACTATGGCTACACCTTC. Protein sequence: CARSLATQYYGYTF.

The chain is built from TRBV2 and TRBJ2-7, with D maybe TRBD2 (5 bases). Germline V gives CDR1 SNHLY, CDR2 FYNNEI. Deletions cut 6 bases from V and 4 bases from J, with 16 bases between. CDR3 length: 14 residues. The CDR3: CASRRPGSGYEQYF. The CDR3 DNA is TGTGCCAGCAGACGGCCGGGGAGTGGGTACGAGCAGTACTTC. Together with reference TRBV2 and TRBJ2-7, the CDR3 gives the full variable domain: EPEVTQTPSHQVTQMGQEVILRCVPISNHLYFYWYRQILGQKVEFLVSFYNNEISEKSEIFDDQFSVERPDGSNFTLKIRSTKLEDSAMYFCASRRPGSGYEQYFGPGTRLTVT.

This rearrangement joins TRBV6-5 to TRBJ1-2; D perhaps matches TRBD1 (6 bases). CDR1 MNHEY and CDR2 SVGAGI come from the germline V gene. V was cut by 5 bases and J by 8 bases, with 12 bases left in between. The CDR3 is 12 amino acids. This CDR3 reads CASSPQGRGYTF. The CDR3 DNA is TGTGCCAGCAGTCCTCAGGGGAGAGGCTACACCTTC.

The chain uses TRBV19 and TRBJ2-7, with D tentatively TRBD2 (6 bases). Trimming took 1 base from V and 0 from J, leaving 19 bases between them. This CDR3 contains 18 residues. Germline lookup yields CDR1 LNHDA and CDR2 SQIVND (reference sequence). Here the CDR3 DNA reads TGTGCCAGTAGTATAGCTCTTAGTGGAGGGCCAAGCTCCTACGAGCAGTACTTC. Translated, it gives CASSIALSGGPSSYEQYF.

This rearrangement joins TRBV5-4 to TRBJ2-1; 12 bases are shared with TRBD2. The CDR3 runs to 15 residues. V lost 7 bases and J lost 10; bases outside the gene matches: 12. Germline V gene data show CDR1 as SGHNT and CDR2 as YYREEE (reference sequence). CDR3 nucleotide sequence: TGTGCCAGCTACCAAGGACTAGCGGGACCTGGGGAGCAGTTCTTC. Its protein is CASYQGLAGPGEQFF.